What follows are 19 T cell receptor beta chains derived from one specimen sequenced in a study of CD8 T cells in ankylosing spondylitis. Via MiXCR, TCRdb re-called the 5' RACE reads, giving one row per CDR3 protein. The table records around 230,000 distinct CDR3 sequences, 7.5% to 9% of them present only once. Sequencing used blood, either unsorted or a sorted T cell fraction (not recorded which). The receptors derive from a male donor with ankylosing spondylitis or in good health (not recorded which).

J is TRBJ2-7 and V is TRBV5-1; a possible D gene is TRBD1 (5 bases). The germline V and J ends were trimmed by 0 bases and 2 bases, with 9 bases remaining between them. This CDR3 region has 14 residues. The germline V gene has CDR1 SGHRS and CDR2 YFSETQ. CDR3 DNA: TGCGCCAGCAGCTTGGGTCGGACACCCTACGAGCAGTACTTC. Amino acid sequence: CASSLGRTPYEQYF.

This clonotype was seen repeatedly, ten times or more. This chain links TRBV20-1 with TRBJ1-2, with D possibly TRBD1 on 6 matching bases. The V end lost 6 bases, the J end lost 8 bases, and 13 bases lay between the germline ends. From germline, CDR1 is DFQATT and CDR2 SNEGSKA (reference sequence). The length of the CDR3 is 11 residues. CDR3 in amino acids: CSATTGNGYTF. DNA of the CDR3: TGCAGTGCAACCACAGGGAACGGCTACACCTTC.

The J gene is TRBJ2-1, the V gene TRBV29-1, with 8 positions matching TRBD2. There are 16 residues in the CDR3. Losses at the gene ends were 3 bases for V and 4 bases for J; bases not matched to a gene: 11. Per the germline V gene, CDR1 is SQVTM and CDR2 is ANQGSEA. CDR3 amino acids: CSVEGQAGGSYNEQFF. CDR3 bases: TGCAGCGTTGAGGGTCAGGCGGGAGGAAGTTACAATGAGCAGTTCTTC.

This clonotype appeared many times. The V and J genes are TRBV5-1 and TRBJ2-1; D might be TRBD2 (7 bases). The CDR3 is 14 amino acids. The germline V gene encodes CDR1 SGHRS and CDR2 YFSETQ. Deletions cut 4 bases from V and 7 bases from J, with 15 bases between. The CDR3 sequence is CASSPLEGGNEQFF. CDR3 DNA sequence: TGCGCCAGCAGCCCACTGGAGGGGGGGAATGAGCAGTTCTTC. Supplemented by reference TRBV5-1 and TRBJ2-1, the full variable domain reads KAGVTQTPRYLIKTRGQQVTLSCSPISGHRSVSWYQQTPGQGLQFLFEYFSETQRNKGNFPGRFSGRQFSNSRSEMNVSTLELGDSALYLCASSPLEGGNEQFFGPGTRLTVL.

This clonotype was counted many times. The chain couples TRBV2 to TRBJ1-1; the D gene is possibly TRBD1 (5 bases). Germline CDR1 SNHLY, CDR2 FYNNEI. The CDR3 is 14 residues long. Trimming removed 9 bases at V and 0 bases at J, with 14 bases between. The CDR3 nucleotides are TGTGCCAGGGCCCGGGACGTCGTGAACACTGAAGCTTTCTTT. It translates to CARARDVVNTEAFF.

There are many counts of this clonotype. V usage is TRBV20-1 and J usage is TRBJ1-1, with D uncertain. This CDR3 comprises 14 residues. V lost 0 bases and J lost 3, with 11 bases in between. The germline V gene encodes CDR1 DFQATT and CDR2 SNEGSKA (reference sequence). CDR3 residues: CSARESETHTEAFF. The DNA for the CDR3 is TGCAGTGCTAGAGAGTCGGAGACCCACACTGAAGCTTTCTTT.

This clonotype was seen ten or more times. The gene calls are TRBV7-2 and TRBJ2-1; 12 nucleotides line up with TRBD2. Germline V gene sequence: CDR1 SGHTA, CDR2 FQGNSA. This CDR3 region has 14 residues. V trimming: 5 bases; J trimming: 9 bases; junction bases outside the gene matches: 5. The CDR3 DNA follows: TGTGCCAGCAGCGGGCTAGCGGGAGGGTTTGAGCAGTTCTTC. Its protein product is CASSGLAGGFEQFF.

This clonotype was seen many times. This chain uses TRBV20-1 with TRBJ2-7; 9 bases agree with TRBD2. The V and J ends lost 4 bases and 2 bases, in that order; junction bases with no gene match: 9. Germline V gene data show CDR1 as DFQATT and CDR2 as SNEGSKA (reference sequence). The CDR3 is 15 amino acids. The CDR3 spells CSATPGKREAYEQYF. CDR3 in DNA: TGCAGTGCTACCCCAGGAAAGCGGGAGGCCTACGAGCAGTACTTC.

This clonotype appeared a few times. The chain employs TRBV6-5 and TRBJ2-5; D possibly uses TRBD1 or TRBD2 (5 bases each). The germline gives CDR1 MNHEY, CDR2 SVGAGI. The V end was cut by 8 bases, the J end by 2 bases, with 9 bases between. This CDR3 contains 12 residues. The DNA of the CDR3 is TGTGCCAGCTCGGGACCTCAAGAGACCCAGTACTTC. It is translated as CASSGPQETQYF.

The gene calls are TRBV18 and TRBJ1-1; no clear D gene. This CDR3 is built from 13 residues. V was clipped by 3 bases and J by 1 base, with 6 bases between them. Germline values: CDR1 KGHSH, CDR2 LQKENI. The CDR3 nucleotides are TGTGCCAGCTCACCCGCACAGAACACTGAAGCTTTCTTT. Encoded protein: CASSPAQNTEAFF. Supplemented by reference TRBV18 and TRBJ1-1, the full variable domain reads NAGVMQNPRHLVRRRGQEARLRCSPMKGHSHVYWYRQLPEEGLKFMVYLQKENIIDESGMPKERFSAEFPKEGPSILRIQQVVRGDSAAYFCASSPAQNTEAFFGQGTRLTVV.

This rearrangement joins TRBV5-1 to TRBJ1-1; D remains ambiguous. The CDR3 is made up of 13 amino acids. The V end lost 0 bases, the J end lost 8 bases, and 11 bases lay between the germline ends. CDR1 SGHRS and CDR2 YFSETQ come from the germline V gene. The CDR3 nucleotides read TGCGCCAGCAGCTTGGCCGCCAGTTTCGAAGCTTTCTTT. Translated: CASSLAASFEAFF.

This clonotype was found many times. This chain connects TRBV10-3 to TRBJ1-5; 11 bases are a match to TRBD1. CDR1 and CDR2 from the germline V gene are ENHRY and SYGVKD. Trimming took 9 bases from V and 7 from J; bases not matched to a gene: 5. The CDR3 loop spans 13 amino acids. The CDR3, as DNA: TGTGCCATAAGGACAGGGGGCGACCAGCCCCAGCATTTT. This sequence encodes CAIRTGGDQPQHF.

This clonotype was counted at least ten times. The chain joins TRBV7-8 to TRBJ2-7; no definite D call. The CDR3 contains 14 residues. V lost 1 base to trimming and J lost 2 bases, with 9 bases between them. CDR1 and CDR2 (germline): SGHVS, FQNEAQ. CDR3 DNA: TGTGCCAGCAGCTTAGGGGTAAGGACCTACGAGCAGTACTTC. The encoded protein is CASSLGVRTYEQYF.

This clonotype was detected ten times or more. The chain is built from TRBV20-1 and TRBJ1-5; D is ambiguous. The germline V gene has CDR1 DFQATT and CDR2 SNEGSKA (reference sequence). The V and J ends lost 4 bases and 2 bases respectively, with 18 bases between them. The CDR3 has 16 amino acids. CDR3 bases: TGCAGTGCTAAGCATCTAACAGCCATGGGCAATCAGCCCCAGCATTTT. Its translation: CSAKHLTAMGNQPQHF.

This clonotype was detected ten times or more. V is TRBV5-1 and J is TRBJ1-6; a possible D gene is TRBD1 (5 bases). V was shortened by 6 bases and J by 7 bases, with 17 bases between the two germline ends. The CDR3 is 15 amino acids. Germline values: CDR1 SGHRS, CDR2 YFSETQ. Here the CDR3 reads CASTASRDANSPLHF. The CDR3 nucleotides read TGCGCCAGCACCGCAAGCCGGGACGCCAATTCACCCCTCCACTTT. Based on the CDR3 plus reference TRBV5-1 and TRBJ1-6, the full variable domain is KAGVTQTPRYLIKTRGQQVTLSCSPISGHRSVSWYQQTPGQGLQFLFEYFSETQRNKGNFPGRFSGRQFSNSRSEMNVSTLELGDSALYLCASTASRDANSPLHFGNGTRLTVT.

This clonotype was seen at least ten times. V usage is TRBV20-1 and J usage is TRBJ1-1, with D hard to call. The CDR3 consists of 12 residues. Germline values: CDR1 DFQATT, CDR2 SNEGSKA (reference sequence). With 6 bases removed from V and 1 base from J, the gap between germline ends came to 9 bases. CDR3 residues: CSAGPWNTEAFF. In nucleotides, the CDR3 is TGCAGTGCAGGACCCTGGAACACTGAAGCTTTCTTT.

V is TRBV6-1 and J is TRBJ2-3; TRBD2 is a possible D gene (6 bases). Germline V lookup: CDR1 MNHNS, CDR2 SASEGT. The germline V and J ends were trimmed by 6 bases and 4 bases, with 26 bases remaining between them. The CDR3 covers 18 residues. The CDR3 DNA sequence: TGTGCCAGCAGCTCCACGTGGGGGGTAGGAGGGACGCCAGATACGCAGTATTTT. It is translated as CASSSTWGVGGTPDTQYF.

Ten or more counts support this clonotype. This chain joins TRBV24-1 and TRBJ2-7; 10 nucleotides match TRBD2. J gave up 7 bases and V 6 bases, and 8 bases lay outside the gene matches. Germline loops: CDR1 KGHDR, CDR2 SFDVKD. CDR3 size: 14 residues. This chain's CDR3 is CATSFLAGVEEQYF. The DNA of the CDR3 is TGTGCCACCAGTTTCCTAGCGGGAGTGGAAGAGCAGTACTTC.

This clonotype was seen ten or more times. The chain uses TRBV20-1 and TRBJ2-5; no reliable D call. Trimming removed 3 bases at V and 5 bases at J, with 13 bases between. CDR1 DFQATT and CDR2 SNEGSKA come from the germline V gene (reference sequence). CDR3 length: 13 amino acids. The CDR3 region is CSASGLTRETQYF. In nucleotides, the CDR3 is TGCAGTGCTAGCGGCCTTACCAGGGAGACCCAGTACTTC.